The present TCR beta chain was sequenced within a study of blood T cell repertoires in COVID-19. Study information: The United States, Italy and Spain supplied acute and convalescent COVID-19 samples. PBMCs, B-cell-depleted T cells, or T cells were the source of the cDNA or gDNA that made up the material.

V was pared by 5 bases and J by 1 base, with 8 bases between. This CDR3 comprises 14 residues. Germline V gives CDR1 SGHVS, CDR2 FNYEAQ. In the authors' workflow: The assay estimated nucleated cells by amplifying reference gene primers. Only in-frame clones appear in the TCRdb table, and some are missing; sequencing was by immunoSEQ multiplex PCR. V, J and clone size were drawn from that table, and D and trimming were deduced from the DNA. This table has over 150,000 clones, around 80% appearing once. This receptor was identified in a human donor with acute or convalescent COVID-19. The donor label of this sample is uncertain. The chain joins TRBV7-6 to TRBJ1-4; tentative D call: TRBD1 (6 bases). The sample taken for sequencing was peripheral blood. The CDR3 DNA reads as TGTGCCAGCAGCCGGACAGAAACTAATGAAAAACTGTTTTTT. Translating gives CASSRTETNEKLFF.